This T cell receptor (beta chain) comes out of a study of T cell responses to AZD1222 COVID-19 vaccine. The CDR3 is 15 amino acids. CDR1 and CDR2 from the germline V gene are SGHVS and FQNEAQ. Trimming removed 5 bases at V and 2 bases at J, with 16 bases between. Profiled with immunoSEQ multiplex PCR; TCRdb holds only in-frame clones, not every one. The sample holds about 84,000 clones; around 90% are singletons and the top ten take roughly 12%. This receptor was identified in an adult who received the AZD1222 COVID-19 vaccine. The chain uses TRBV7-8 and TRBJ2-7; D is possibly TRBD2 (7 bases). Sample: peripheral blood, taken 28 days after the second AZD1222 dose. Written as DNA, the CDR3 is TGTGCCAGCAGCCCCTCTGCGGGGGCCCCCTACGAGCAGTACTTC. Translated, it gives CASSPSAGAPYEQYF.